This TCR beta chain was sequenced for a study of monozygotic twins with inflammatory bowel disease. TCRdb re-called the 5' RACE reads and gives one entry per CDR3 protein, without DNA. The sample data list approximately 400,000 distinct CDR3 sequences. The CDR3 length is 16 residues. CDR1 is SGHTA and CDR2 is FQGTGA in the germline V gene. The TCR sequence derives from a human donor with ulcerative colitis or Crohn's disease, or a healthy co-twin of an affected twin (not recorded which). The material sequenced was blood. The J gene is TRBJ2-1, the V gene TRBV7-3. CDR3: CASSLNRVLAYNEQFF.